The next 27 T cell receptor beta chains were all read from a single sample in a study of early stage breast cancer tumors. Sequencing used immunoSEQ multiplex PCR; TCRdb keeps in-frame clones, though not all of them. Of some 30,000 clones detected, just under 85% appear once; the ten largest clones hold about a tenth. Sample: blood. These receptors were obtained from a person aged 45-60 years with breast cancer.

The chain uses TRBV6-6 and TRBJ1-5, with 9 bases identical to TRBD1. Germline assignment: CDR1 MNHNY and CDR2 SVGAGI (reference sequence). The CDR3 has 14 amino acids. Germline trimming cut 6 bases from V and 4 bases from J; bases unmatched to any gene: 4. In DNA, the CDR3 is TGTGCCAGCAGGACAGGGGGTGAAAATCAGCCCCAGCATTTT. As protein: CASRTGGENQPQHF.

The chain is built from TRBV7-9 and TRBJ2-3; tentative D call: TRBD2 (7 bases). This CDR3 region has 14 residues. Trimming took 2 bases from V and 7 from J, leaving 13 bases between them. Germline lookup yields CDR1 SEHNR and CDR2 FQNEAQ (reference sequence). CDR3 loop: CASSLSGRGHTQYF. The CDR3 nucleotides read TGTGCCAGCAGCTTATCGGGGCGGGGGCATACGCAGTATTTT. The full variable domain, completed using reference TRBV7-9 and TRBJ2-3, is DTGVSQNPRHKITKRGQNVTFRCDPISEHNRLYWYRQTLGQGPEFLTYFQNEAQLEKSRLLSDRFSAERPKGSFSTLEIQRTEQGDSAMYLCASSLSGRGHTQYFGPGTRLTVL.

The V gene is TRBV7-6, the J gene TRBJ1-3; D ambiguous. The germline gives CDR1 SGHVS, CDR2 FNYEAQ. The CDR3 length is 16 residues. V was cut by 5 bases and J by 0 bases, with 14 bases left in between. Here the CDR3 DNA reads TGTGCCAGCAGCCCTTCCAGGCTCCCCTCTGGAAACACCATATATTTT. Translating gives CASSPSRLPSGNTIYF.

The J gene is TRBJ2-5, the V gene TRBV7-2, with 8 bases fitting TRBD2. The germline gives CDR1 SGHTA, CDR2 FQGNSA. The CDR3 extends over 15 amino acids. Losses at the gene ends were 4 bases for V and 2 bases for J; bases not matched to a gene: 6. In nucleotides, the CDR3 is TGTGCCAGCAGCTCCGACAGCGGGAGACAAGAGACCCAGTACTTC. Translation: CASSSDSGRQETQYF.

This chain uses TRBV9 with TRBJ1-2, with a weak D call TRBD1 (6 bases). The CDR3 runs to 14 residues. Trimming cost V 0 bases and J 7 bases, with 13 bases left between them. CDR1 is SGDLS and CDR2 is YYNGEE in the germline V gene. CDR3: CASSVDGGRGGYTF. The CDR3 DNA follows: TGTGCCAGCAGCGTAGATGGGGGGCGCGGTGGCTACACCTTC.

This clone was seen only once. CDR3 in amino acids: CASSFGQGAGYEQYF. The CDR3 DNA follows: TGTGCCAGCAGCTTTGGACAGGGGGCTGGGTACGAGCAGTACTTC. The V and J genes are TRBV14 and TRBJ2-7, with 11 bases matching TRBD1. Germline assignment: CDR1 SGHDN and CDR2 FVKESK. This CDR3 has 15 residues. The V gene end was trimmed by 5 bases and the J gene end by 4 bases; junction bases not matched to a gene: 7.

The rearrangement joins TRBV27 to TRBJ2-2, with 12 bases fitting TRBD2. Germline V gene lookup returns CDR1 MNHEY and CDR2 SMNVEV (reference sequence). The CDR3 sequence is 15 residues long. V was pared by 6 bases and J by 7 bases, with 6 bases of the junction left unmatched. The CDR3 DNA follows: TGTGCCAGCAGCCTCCTAGCGGGAGGGGACGGGGAGCTGTTTTTT. This sequence encodes CASSLLAGGDGELFF.

This chain uses TRBV6-5 with TRBJ2-5; 8 bases map to TRBD1. Germline V lookup: CDR1 MNHEY, CDR2 SVGAGI. J lost 5 bases, V lost 4 bases, and 6 bases had no gene match. The CDR3 has 14 amino acids. CDR3 DNA sequence: TGTGCCAGCAGTTTCCTCAGGGGGCGGGAGACCCAGTACTTC. This sequence encodes CASSFLRGRETQYF.

J is TRBJ2-3 and V is TRBV7-2; unclear D gene. Looked up from germline, CDR1 is SGHTA and CDR2 is FQGNSA. The CDR3 loop spans 13 amino acids. Trimming cost V 2 bases and J 0 bases, with 3 bases left between them. The DNA of the CDR3 is TGTGCCAGCAGCTTACTTAGCACAGATACGCAGTATTTT. It is translated as CASSLLSTDTQYF.

The chain recombines TRBV18 with TRBJ1-1; D is uncertain. The V gene's germline CDR1 is KGHSH and CDR2 LQKENI. Trimming pared 4 bases from V and 1 base from J, leaving 7 bases between. This CDR3 has 13 residues. CDR3 coding DNA: TGTGCCAGCTCACTAGACAAGAACACTGAAGCTTTCTTT. This gives the protein CASSLDKNTEAFF.

The V call is TRBV5-4, the J call TRBJ2-3; 9 nucleotides align to TRBD2. Trimming took 5 bases from V and 4 from J; bases not matched to a gene: 11. Germline CDR1 and CDR2: SGHNT and YYREEE (reference sequence). This CDR3 comprises 16 residues. As DNA, the CDR3 is TGTGCCAGCAGTCAACACCCGGGACTAGCAGCAGATACGCAGTATTTT. Translated: CASSQHPGLAADTQYF.

The chain employs TRBV30 and TRBJ1-2; no clear D. The CDR3 is made up of 13 amino acids. Trimming pared 0 bases from V and 0 bases from J, leaving 5 bases between. Germline CDR1 reads GTSNPN; CDR2 reads SVGIG (reference sequence). The CDR3 spells CAWSVEANYGYTF. The CDR3, as DNA: TGTGCCTGGAGTGTAGAGGCTAACTATGGCTACACCTTC.

This chain connects TRBV18 to TRBJ2-1, with D tentatively TRBD2 (5 bases). V was clipped by 2 bases and J by 12 bases, with 8 bases between them. CDR1 is KGHSH and CDR2 is LQKENI in the germline V gene. The CDR3 is 11 amino acids. CDR3 amino acids: CASSPKGAQFF. The CDR3 bases are TGTGCCAGCTCACCAAAGGGAGCGCAGTTCTTC.

V gene TRBV7-2 combines with J gene TRBJ2-1; D uncertain. Trimming took 5 bases from V and 8 from J, leaving 13 bases between them. The V gene's germline CDR1 is SGHTA and CDR2 FQGNSA. The CDR3 consists of 13 residues. CDR3 sequence (DNA): TGTGCCAGCAGCCCCCGGATGTGGGATGAGCAGTTCTTC. Its translation: CASSPRMWDEQFF.

This rearrangement joins TRBV6-5 to TRBJ2-3, with 8 positions matching TRBD1. V shed 6 bases, J shed 3 bases, and the junction held 5 bases outside the gene matches. In germline, CDR1 is MNHEY, CDR2 SVGAGI. The CDR3 covers 14 residues. The CDR3 nucleotides are TGTGCCAGCAGATTAACAGGGGGTACAGATACGCAGTATTTT. Encoded protein: CASRLTGGTDTQYF.

The chain couples TRBV18 to TRBJ1-5; 11 positions match TRBD1. CDR1 and CDR2 (germline): KGHSH, LQKENI. J lost 11 bases, V lost 2 bases, and 8 bases had no gene match. The CDR3 is made up of 15 amino acids. The CDR3 sequence: CASSPLGQGDGAQHF. The CDR3 DNA reads as TGTGCCAGCTCACCATTGGGACAGGGGGACGGAGCCCAGCATTTT.

Here the CDR3 reads CASSPPGREGHYEQYF. The CDR3 nucleotides are TGTGCCAGCAGCCCCCCAGGGCGAGAGGGCCACTACGAGCAGTACTTC. The chain has TRBV7-9 and TRBJ2-7; D tentatively fits TRBD1 or TRBD2 (5 bases each). Germline V lookup: CDR1 SEHNR, CDR2 FQNEAQ (reference sequence). Trimming removed 5 bases at V and 3 bases at J, with 20 bases between. This CDR3 is built from 16 residues. The full variable domain, rest sourced from reference TRBV7-9 and TRBJ2-7, is DTGVSQNPRHKITKRGQNVTFRCDPISEHNRLYWYRQTLGQGPEFLTYFQNEAQLEKSRLLSDRFSAERPKGSFSTLEIQRTEQGDSAMYLCASSPPGREGHYEQYFGPGTRLTVT.

The chain couples TRBV4-1 to TRBJ2-2, with D unresolved. V lost 3 bases, J lost 9 bases, and 11 bases lay in between. Per germline, CDR1 MGHRA and CDR2 YSYEKL. The CDR3 extends over 13 amino acids. CDR3 sequence (DNA): TGCGCCAGCAGCCAGACGACTCGGAGGGAGCTGTTTTTT. Amino acid sequence: CASSQTTRRELFF.

The chain couples TRBV5-5 to TRBJ1-5; 7 bases map to TRBD1. The V gene's germline CDR1 is SGHKS and CDR2 YYEKEE (reference sequence). With V trimmed by 4 bases and J by 2 bases, 6 bases remained unmatched. The CDR3 consists of 15 residues. CDR3 sequence: CASSPQGDGNQPQHF. CDR3 bases: TGTGCCAGCAGCCCCCAGGGGGATGGCAATCAGCCCCAGCATTTT. Full variable domain (rest looked up from reference TRBV5-5 and TRBJ1-5): DAGVTQSPTHLIKTRGQQVTLRCSPISGHKSVSWYQQVLGQGPQFIFQYYEKEERGRGNFPDRFSARQFPNYSSELNVNALLLGDSALYLCASSPQGDGNQPQHFGDGTRLSIL.

The rearrangement joins TRBV7-3 to TRBJ1-5; D uncertain. Germline-derived CDR1 and CDR2 are SGHTA and FQGTGA. With 2 bases removed from V and 8 bases from J, the gap between germline ends came to 16 bases. CDR3 length: 15 amino acids. CDR3: CASSLGPGLGEPQHF. The CDR3 nucleotides are TGTGCCAGCAGCTTAGGACCAGGCCTTGGGGAGCCCCAGCATTTT.

This chain connects TRBV21-1 to TRBJ1-4. TRBV21-1 is tagged as a pseudogene. This CDR3 region has 18 residues. CDR3 sequence reads: CASSSPRQLTSGNEKLFF. CDR3 nucleotides: TGTGCCAGCAGCAGTCCCCGGCAGCTAACTTCTGGTAATGAAAAACTGTTTTTT.

This chain uses TRBV4-1 with TRBJ2-5, with D tentatively TRBD1 (7 bases). Germline CDR1 reads MGHRA; CDR2 reads YSYEKL. Trimming pared 2 bases from V and 5 bases from J, leaving 18 bases between. CDR3 size: 16 residues. The CDR3 nucleotides are TGCGCCAGCAGCCAAAGAGGGGGCCAGGGGGGCGAGACCCAGTACTTC. Its translation: CASSQRGGQGGETQYF.

The chain couples TRBV5-1 to TRBJ2-7, with 8 positions matching TRBD1. The V gene's germline CDR1 is SGHRS and CDR2 YFSETQ. V trimming: 0 bases; J trimming: 5 bases; junction bases outside the gene matches: 1. The CDR3 spans 13 residues. The DNA for the CDR3 is TGCGCCAGCAGCTTGGTGACAGGGGACGAGCAGTACTTC. The encoded protein is CASSLVTGDEQYF.

The genes are TRBV19 and TRBJ2-3, with 11 bases matching TRBD1. V dropped 6 bases and J dropped 3; count of bases not matched to a gene: 2. This CDR3 comprises 14 residues. CDR1 and CDR2 (germline): LNHDA, SQIVND (reference sequence). CDR3 in DNA: TGTGCCAGTAGCGGGACAGGGGGAACAGATACGCAGTATTTT. As protein: CASSGTGGTDTQYF.

V and J are TRBV4-1 and TRBJ2-3; 8 bases agree with TRBD2. This CDR3 comprises 16 residues. Germline V gene sequence: CDR1 MGHRA, CDR2 YSYEKL. The V gene end was trimmed by 9 bases and the J gene end by 2 bases; junction bases not matched to a gene: 13. For the CDR3, the DNA is TGCGCCAGTTCCGATGCACTAGCGGCCAACACAGATACGCAGTATTTT. Protein: CASSDALAANTDTQYF.

The CDR3 nucleotides are TGTGCCTGGACCCCCGGACAGGGGGCGCGTCAGCCCCAGCATTTT. Amino acid sequence: CAWTPGQGARQPQHF. The chain has TRBV30 and TRBJ1-5; 11 bases map to TRBD1. The V and J ends lost 4 bases and 6 bases, in that order; junction bases with no gene match: 8. CDR3 length: 15 amino acids. The germline CDR1 and CDR2 sequences are GTSNPN and SVGIG (reference sequence).

The rearrangement joins TRBV28 to TRBJ1-4; weak D call: TRBD1 (5 bases). The CDR3 loop spans 12 amino acids. Germline CDR1 and CDR2: MDHEN and SYDVKM. Trimming took off 8 bases at V and 8 bases at J, with 12 bases between the two ends. The CDR3 sequence is CASQRGGEKLFF. The CDR3 bases are TGTGCCAGCCAAAGGGGCGGGGAAAAACTGTTTTTT. The full variable domain, in which reference TRBV28 and TRBJ1-4 provide the parts outside the CDR3, is DVKVTQSSRYLVKRTGEKVFLECVQDMDHENMFWYRQDPGLGLRLIYFSYDVKMKEKGDIPEGYSVSREKKERFSLILESASTNQTSMYLCASQRGGEKLFFGSGTQLSVL.